The 27 T cell receptor beta chains presented below share a single source sample, sequenced in a study of cytomegalovirus exposure and HLA in healthy donors. The study ran its PCR with 60 Vbeta and 13 Jbeta primers. Repertoires were generated with immunoSEQ multiplex PCR, while TCRdb's copy carries only in-frame clones and drops some. The sample holds 110,000 to 150,000 clones, roughly 80% seen once. The specimen was PBMCs. These receptors were obtained from a woman aged 40 to 50 in good health and CMV-seropositive.

This clone was observed once. V is TRBV5-1 and J is TRBJ2-5; 8 bases are shared with TRBD1. V gave up 4 bases and J gave up 3 bases; unmatched junction bases: 5. The CDR3 loop spans 14 amino acids. CDR1 SGHRS and CDR2 YFSETQ come from the germline V gene. CDR3 nucleotides: TGCGCCAGCAGCCCCCAGACAGGGGAAGAGACCCAGTACTTC. Translated, it gives CASSPQTGEETQYF.

The rearrangement joins TRBV2 to TRBJ1-2; unclear D gene. The CDR3 length is 14 residues. CDR1 and CDR2 from the germline V gene are SNHLY and FYNNEI. The V and J ends lost 2 bases and 8 bases respectively, with 15 bases between them. CDR3 coding DNA: TGTGCCAGCAGTGAAAGCCGGTCGGCGGGAGGCTACACCTTC. Translated, it gives CASSESRSAGGYTF.

In this sample, this clone turned up a few times. The chain couples TRBV7-2 to TRBJ1-1; 8 positions match TRBD1. This CDR3 has 13 amino acids. The V and J ends lost 5 bases and 8 bases, in that order; junction bases with no gene match: 7. CDR1 SGHTA and CDR2 FQGNSA come from the germline V gene. The CDR3 nucleotides are TGTGCCAGCAGCCTCATCGGACAGGGCGAAGCTTTCTTT. This codes for CASSLIGQGEAFF.

V usage is TRBV7-9 and J usage is TRBJ1-5; TRBD1 agrees at 10 bases. Losses at the gene ends were 2 bases for V and 5 bases for J; bases not matched to a gene: 3. The germline V gene encodes CDR1 SEHNR and CDR2 FQNEAQ (reference sequence). The CDR3 spans 15 residues. The CDR3 reads CASSLSGQGDQPQHF. The CDR3 region has the DNA TGTGCCAGCAGCTTATCCGGACAGGGGGATCAGCCCCAGCATTTT.

This clone was observed a few times. The chain combines TRBV5-4 with TRBJ2-2; 12 positions agree with TRBD2. J lost 4 bases, V lost 4 bases, and 5 bases had no gene match. The CDR3 has 16 amino acids. Looked up from germline, CDR1 is SGHNT and CDR2 is YYREEE (reference sequence). The CDR3 DNA sequence: TGTGCCAGCAGCGCCCAACTAGCGGGGGGCACCGGGGAGCTGTTTTTT. It is translated as CASSAQLAGGTGELFF.

J is TRBJ2-1 and V is TRBV7-2, with unresolved D. V was cut by 7 bases and J by 3 bases, with 10 bases left in between. Germline V gene data show CDR1 as SGHTA and CDR2 as FQGNSA. The CDR3 extends over 13 amino acids. The CDR3 DNA sequence: TGTGCCAGCACTCGGAGCAGCTACAATGAGCAGTTCTTC. Translating it yields CASTRSSYNEQFF.

The table lists this clone with a count of one. The rearrangement uses TRBV28 and TRBJ2-2; 8 nucleotides line up with TRBD1. Germline CDR1 reads MDHEN; CDR2 reads SYDVKM. The V and J ends lost 7 bases and 6 bases, in that order; junction bases with no gene match: 7. The CDR3 spans 14 residues. The CDR3 DNA follows: TGTGCCAGCACCGACAGGGGTTCCTCCGGGGAGCTGTTTTTT. Translated: CASTDRGSSGELFF.

Points on this clone: One end of the junction is discordant with germline, which a read error may explain. This chain links TRBV27 with TRBJ2-7; 11 nucleotides match TRBD2. The CDR3 has 17 amino acids. The germline V gene has CDR1 MNHEY and CDR2 SMNVEV (reference sequence). The CDR3 here is CASSLGQPGTSGVPMNF. In nucleotides, the CDR3 is TGTGCCAGCAGTCTCGGACAGCCCGGGACTAGCGGAGTTCCTATGAACTTC.

The chain combines TRBV5-1 with TRBJ2-1, with D uncertain. Germline V gene sequence: CDR1 SGHRS, CDR2 YFSETQ. Trimming shortened V by 3 bases and J by 4 bases, and 5 bases separated the two germline ends. The CDR3 extends over 12 amino acids. CDR3 in amino acids: CASSSRYNEQFF. The CDR3 region has the DNA TGCGCCAGCAGCTCCAGATACAATGAGCAGTTCTTC.

This clone came up a few times. V and J are TRBV18 and TRBJ2-2; D is possibly TRBD1 (6 bases). CDR3 length equals 15 residues. Germline V CDR1 and CDR2: KGHSH, LQKENI. V lost 2 bases, J lost 5 bases, and 12 bases lay in between. The CDR3 nucleotides read TGTGCCAGCTCACCAGGGGGCGCCGGGACCGGGGAGCTGTTTTTT. This translates into CASSPGGAGTGELFF.

The chain has TRBV11-3 and TRBJ1-1; TRBD1 matches at 7 bases. The CDR3 runs 13 residues. Germline CDR1 reads SGHNT; CDR2 reads YENEEA. Trimming removed 2 bases from V and 4 bases from J; junction bases left unmatched: 1. CDR3 in amino acids: CASSLPGGTEAFF. The CDR3 DNA sequence: TGTGCCAGCAGCTTACCAGGGGGCACTGAAGCTTTCTTT.

The V call is TRBV18, the J call TRBJ2-6; 11 bases map to TRBD2. The CDR3 is made up of 19 amino acids. J was trimmed by 0 bases and V by 3 bases; bases with no gene match: 7. Germline CDR1 is KGHSH and CDR2 is LQKENI. CDR3 residues: CASSPDSSGGYSGANVLTF. CDR3 DNA: TGTGCCAGCTCACCCGACTCTAGCGGGGGGTACTCTGGGGCCAACGTCCTGACTTTC.

The gene calls are TRBV30 and TRBJ2-3; 8 bases align to TRBD2. CDR3 length equals 13 residues. The ends lost 8 bases at V and 4 bases at J; junction bases unmatched: 8. Germline-derived CDR1 and CDR2 are GTSNPN and SVGIG (reference sequence). The CDR3 DNA reads as TGTGCCCGGGGGGGGGCCGTTGCAGATACGCAGTATTTT. As protein: CARGGAVADTQYF.

The rearrangement uses TRBV5-6 and TRBJ2-7; TRBD1 matches at 7 bases. CDR3 length: 14 residues. V shed 3 bases, J shed 4 bases, and the junction held 7 bases outside the gene matches. Per germline, CDR1 SGHDT and CDR2 YYEEEE. In DNA, the CDR3 is TGTGCCAGCAGCTCGGGACAGCTCGCGTACGAGCAGTACTTC. Amino acid sequence: CASSSGQLAYEQYF.

The chain is built from TRBV28 and TRBJ2-2; the match to TRBD2 covers 9 bases. Germline V lookup: CDR1 MDHEN, CDR2 SYDVKM. The CDR3 length is 16 residues. V shed 6 bases, J shed 6 bases, and the junction held 11 bases outside the gene matches. CDR3 in DNA: TGTGCCAGCAGCCGACAGAGCGGGAGGTGGGCCGGGGAGCTGTTTTTT. Its protein product is CASSRQSGRWAGELFF.

The chain is built from TRBV10-3 and TRBJ1-3; weak D call: TRBD1 (6 bases). The germline V and J ends were trimmed by 2 bases and 4 bases, with 9 bases remaining between them. The CDR3 covers 14 residues. CDR1 is ENHRY and CDR2 is SYGVKD in the germline V gene. This chain's CDR3 is CAISEPGTGNTIYF. The CDR3, as DNA: TGTGCCATCAGTGAGCCAGGGACAGGAAACACCATATATTTT.

The rearrangement joins TRBV28 to TRBJ1-5; D call uncertain. Germline V gene data show CDR1 as MDHEN and CDR2 as SYDVKM. The V end lost 7 bases, the J end lost 0 bases, and 13 bases lay between the germline ends. The CDR3 is made up of 15 amino acids. The DNA for the CDR3 is TGTGCCAGCATCCGGGAGCTCGGTAGCAATCAGCCCCAGCATTTT. Translating gives CASIRELGSNQPQHF.

V usage is TRBV5-1 and J usage is TRBJ2-1; tentatively, D is TRBD1 (8 bases). The CDR3 contains 15 residues. In germline, CDR1 is SGHRS, CDR2 YFSETQ. V was clipped by 4 bases and J by 4 bases, with 15 bases between them. The CDR3, as DNA: TGCGCCAGCAGCGTGGGGGGGACAGGTTACAATGAGCAGTTCTTC. As protein: CASSVGGTGYNEQFF.

The chain recombines TRBV9 with TRBJ2-5; maybe TRBD2 (7 bases). The CDR3 length is 16 residues. Trimming took off 1 base at V and 2 bases at J, with 15 bases between the two ends. Per germline, CDR1 SGDLS and CDR2 YYNGEE. The CDR3 bases are TGTGCCAGCAGCGTACCTATACAGGGAGGGCAAGAGACCCAGTACTTC. Protein product: CASSVPIQGGQETQYF.

This chain joins TRBV28 and TRBJ2-1, with D possibly matching TRBD1 (6 bases). Trimming took off 6 bases at V and 3 bases at J, with 15 bases between the two ends. CDR3 length: 15 residues. Germline V gives CDR1 MDHEN, CDR2 SYDVKM. The CDR3 is CASSIRGEGYNEQFF. The CDR3, as DNA: TGTGCCAGCAGCATCAGGGGAGAAGGCTACAATGAGCAGTTCTTC.

V gene TRBV30 combines with J gene TRBJ1-2; 7 bases fit TRBD1. The ends lost 1 base at V and 4 bases at J; junction bases unmatched: 3. From germline, CDR1 is GTSNPN and CDR2 SVGIG (reference sequence). This CDR3 spans 13 amino acids. The CDR3 nucleotides read TGTGCCTGGAGTGAGGGGGCCGGCTATGGCTACACCTTC. As protein: CAWSEGAGYGYTF.

In this sample, this clone turned up once. This rearrangement joins TRBV19 to TRBJ2-2; D might be TRBD1 (5 bases). The CDR3 length is 16 residues. Germline V gene sequence: CDR1 LNHDA, CDR2 SQIVND (reference sequence). V was shortened by 3 bases and J by 0 bases, with 11 bases between the two germline ends. The CDR3 reads CASSIRQTANTGELFF. The CDR3 nucleotides are TGTGCCAGTAGTATTAGACAGACCGCGAACACCGGGGAGCTGTTTTTT.

V and J are TRBV2 and TRBJ2-5; 8 bases map to TRBD2. Germline CDR1 SNHLY, CDR2 FYNNEI. The CDR3 covers 13 residues. Trimming at V came to 6 bases and at J to 5 bases, leaving 5 bases not matched to a gene. The CDR3 region is CASRGLEGETQYF. DNA of the CDR3: TGTGCCAGCAGGGGACTAGAGGGTGAGACCCAGTACTTC.

V usage is TRBV7-8 and J usage is TRBJ1-1; 8 bases map to TRBD1. Trimming removed 5 bases from V and 6 bases from J; junction bases left unmatched: 8. Germline-derived CDR1 and CDR2 are SGHVS and FQNEAQ. CDR3 length: 14 residues. The CDR3 loop reads CASSPGQGISEAFF. For the CDR3, the DNA is TGTGCCAGCAGCCCCGGACAGGGTATATCTGAAGCTTTCTTT.

The chain is built from TRBV27 and TRBJ2-4; 8 bases match TRBD1. With 6 bases clipped from V and 11 bases from J, the junction kept 12 bases outside the gene matches. The germline V gene has CDR1 MNHEY and CDR2 SMNVEV (reference sequence). The CDR3 loop spans 14 amino acids. CDR3 sequence: CASSTVQGARVQYF. For the CDR3, the DNA is TGTGCCAGCAGCACCGTCCAGGGGGCGAGGGTTCAGTACTTC.

This chain links TRBV5-1 with TRBJ2-3, with TRBD1 matching 7 bases. V shed 3 bases, J shed 3 bases, and the junction held 10 bases outside the gene matches. Germline V CDR1 and CDR2: SGHRS, YFSETQ. CDR3 length: 16 residues. As DNA, the CDR3 is TGCGCCAGCAGCTCCGGACAGGTTGGTGCGACAGATACGCAGTATTTT. This encodes CASSSGQVGATDTQYF.

The CDR3 loop is CASSQDLASGGAGRTDTQYF. DNA for the CDR3: TGTGCCAGCAGCCAAGATTTGGCTAGCGGGGGGGCCGGTCGCACAGATACGCAGTATTTT. The rearrangement links TRBV4-2 to TRBJ2-3; TRBD2 matches at 12 bases. Germline CDR1 and CDR2: LGHNA and YNFKEQ. The CDR3 is 20 residues long. V shed 0 bases, J shed 1 base, and the junction held 11 bases outside the gene matches.